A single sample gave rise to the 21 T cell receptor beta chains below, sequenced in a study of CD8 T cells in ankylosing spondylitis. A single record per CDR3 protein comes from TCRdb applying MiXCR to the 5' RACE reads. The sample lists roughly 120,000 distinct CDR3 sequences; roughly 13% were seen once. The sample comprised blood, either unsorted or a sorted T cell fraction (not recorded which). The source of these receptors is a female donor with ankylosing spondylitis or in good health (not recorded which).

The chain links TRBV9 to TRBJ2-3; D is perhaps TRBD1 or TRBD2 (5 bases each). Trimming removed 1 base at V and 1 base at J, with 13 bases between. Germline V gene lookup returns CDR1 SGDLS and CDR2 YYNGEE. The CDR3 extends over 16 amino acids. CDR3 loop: CASSVLGARGTDTQYF. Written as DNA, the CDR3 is TGTGCCAGCAGCGTACTAGGGGCGCGGGGCACAGATACGCAGTATTTT.

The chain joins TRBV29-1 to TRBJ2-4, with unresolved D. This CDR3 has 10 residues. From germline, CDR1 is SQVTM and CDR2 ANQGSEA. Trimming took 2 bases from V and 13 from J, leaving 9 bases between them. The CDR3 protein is CSVEQGRQYF. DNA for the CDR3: TGCAGCGTTGAACAAGGTAGACAGTACTTC. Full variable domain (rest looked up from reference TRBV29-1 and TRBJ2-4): SAVISQKPSRDICQRGTSLTIQCQVDSQVTMMFWYRQQPGQSLTLIATANQGSEATYESGFVIDKFPISRPNLTFSTLTVSNMSPEDSSIYLCSVEQGRQYFGAGTRLSVL.

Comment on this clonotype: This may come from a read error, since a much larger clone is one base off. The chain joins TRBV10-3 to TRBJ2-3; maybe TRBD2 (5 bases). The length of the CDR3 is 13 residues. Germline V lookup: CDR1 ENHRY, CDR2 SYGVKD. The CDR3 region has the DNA TGTGCCATCAGCAGAGGGCCCGCAGATACGCATTATTTT. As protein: CAISRGPADTHYF.

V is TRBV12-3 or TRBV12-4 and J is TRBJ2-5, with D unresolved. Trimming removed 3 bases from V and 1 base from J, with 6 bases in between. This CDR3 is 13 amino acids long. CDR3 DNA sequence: TGTGCCAGCAGTTTTTGGGGCCAAGAGACCCAGTACTTC. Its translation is CASSFWGQETQYF.

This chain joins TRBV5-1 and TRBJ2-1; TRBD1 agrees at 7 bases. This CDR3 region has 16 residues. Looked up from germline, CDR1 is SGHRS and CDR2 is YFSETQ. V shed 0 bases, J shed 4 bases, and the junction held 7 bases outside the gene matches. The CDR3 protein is CASSLAEAGGYNEQFF. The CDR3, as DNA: TGCGCCAGCAGCTTGGCGGAGGCAGGGGGATACAATGAGCAGTTCTTC.

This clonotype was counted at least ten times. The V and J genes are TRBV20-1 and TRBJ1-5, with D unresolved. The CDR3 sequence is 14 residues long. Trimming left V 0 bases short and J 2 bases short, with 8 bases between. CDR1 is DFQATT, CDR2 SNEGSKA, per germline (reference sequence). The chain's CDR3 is CSAREGGGNQPQHF. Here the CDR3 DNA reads TGCAGTGCTAGAGAGGGCGGGGGCAATCAGCCCCAGCATTTT.

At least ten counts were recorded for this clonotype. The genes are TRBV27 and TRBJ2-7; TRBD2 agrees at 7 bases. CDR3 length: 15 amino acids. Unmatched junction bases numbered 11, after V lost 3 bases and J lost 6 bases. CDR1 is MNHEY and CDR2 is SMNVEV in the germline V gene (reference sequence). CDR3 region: CASSFSDGRMGEQYF. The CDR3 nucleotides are TGTGCCAGCAGTTTTTCCGACGGGAGGATGGGCGAGCAGTACTTC.

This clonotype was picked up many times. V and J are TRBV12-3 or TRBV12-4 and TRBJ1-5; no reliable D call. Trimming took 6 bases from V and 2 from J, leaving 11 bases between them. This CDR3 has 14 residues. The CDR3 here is CASSPGNGNQPQHF. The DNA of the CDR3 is TGTGCCAGCAGCCCCGGGAATGGCAATCAGCCCCAGCATTTT.

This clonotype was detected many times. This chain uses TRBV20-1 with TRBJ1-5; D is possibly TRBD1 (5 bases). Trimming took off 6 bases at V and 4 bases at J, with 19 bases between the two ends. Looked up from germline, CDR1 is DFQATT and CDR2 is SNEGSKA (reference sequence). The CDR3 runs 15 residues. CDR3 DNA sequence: TGCAGTGCCCTAAGGGCGGCAGGGAAGAATCAGCCCCAGCATTTT. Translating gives CSALRAAGKNQPQHF.

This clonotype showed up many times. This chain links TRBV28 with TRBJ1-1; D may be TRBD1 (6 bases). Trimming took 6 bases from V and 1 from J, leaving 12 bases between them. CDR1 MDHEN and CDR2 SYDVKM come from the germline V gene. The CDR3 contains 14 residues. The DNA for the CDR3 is TGTGCCAGCAGGCAGGACAGAGAGAACACTGAAGCTTTCTTT. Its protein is CASRQDRENTEAFF.

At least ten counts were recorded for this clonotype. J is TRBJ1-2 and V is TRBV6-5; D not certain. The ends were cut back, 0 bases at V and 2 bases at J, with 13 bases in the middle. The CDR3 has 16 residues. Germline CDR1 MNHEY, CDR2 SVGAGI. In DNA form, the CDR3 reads TGTGCCAGCAGTTACTCGAACCACCCTGGGAACTATGGCTACACCTTC. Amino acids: CASSYSNHPGNYGYTF.

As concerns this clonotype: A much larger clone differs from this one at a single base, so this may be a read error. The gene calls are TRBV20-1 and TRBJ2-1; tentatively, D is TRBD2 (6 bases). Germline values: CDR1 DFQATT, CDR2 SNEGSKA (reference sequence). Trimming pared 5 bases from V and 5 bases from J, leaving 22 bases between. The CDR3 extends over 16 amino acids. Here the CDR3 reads CSAPPGEGTYDNEQFF. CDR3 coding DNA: TGCAGTGCTCCCCCGGGAGAAGGAACGTACGACAATGAGCAGTTCTTC.

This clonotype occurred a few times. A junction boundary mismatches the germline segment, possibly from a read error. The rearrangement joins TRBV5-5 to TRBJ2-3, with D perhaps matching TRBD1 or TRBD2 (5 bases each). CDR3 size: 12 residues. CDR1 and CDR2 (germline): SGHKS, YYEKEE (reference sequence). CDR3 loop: CASSRGTGMSDF. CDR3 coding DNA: TGTGCCAGCAGTCGAGGGACGGGAATGTCGGATTTT.

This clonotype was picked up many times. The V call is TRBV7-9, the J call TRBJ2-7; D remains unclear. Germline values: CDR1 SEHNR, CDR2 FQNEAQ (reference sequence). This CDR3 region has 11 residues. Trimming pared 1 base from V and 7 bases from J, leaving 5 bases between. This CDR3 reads CASSLVGEQYF. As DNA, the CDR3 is TGTGCCAGCAGCTTAGTCGGGGAGCAGTACTTC.

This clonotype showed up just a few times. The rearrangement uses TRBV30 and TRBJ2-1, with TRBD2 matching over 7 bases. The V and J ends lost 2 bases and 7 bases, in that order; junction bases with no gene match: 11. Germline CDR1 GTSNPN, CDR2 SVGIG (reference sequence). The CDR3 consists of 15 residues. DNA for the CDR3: TGTGCCTGGAGTCCCGGGGGGAAGACTGGGAATGAGCAGTTCTTC. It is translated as CAWSPGGKTGNEQFF.

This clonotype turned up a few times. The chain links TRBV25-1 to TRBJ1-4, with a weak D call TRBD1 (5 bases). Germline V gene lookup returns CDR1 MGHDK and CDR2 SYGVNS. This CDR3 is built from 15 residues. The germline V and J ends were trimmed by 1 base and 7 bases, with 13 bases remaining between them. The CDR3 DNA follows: TGTGCCAGCAGTGAATGGCAGGGAGGGACTGAAAAACTGTTTTTT. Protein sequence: CASSEWQGGTEKLFF.

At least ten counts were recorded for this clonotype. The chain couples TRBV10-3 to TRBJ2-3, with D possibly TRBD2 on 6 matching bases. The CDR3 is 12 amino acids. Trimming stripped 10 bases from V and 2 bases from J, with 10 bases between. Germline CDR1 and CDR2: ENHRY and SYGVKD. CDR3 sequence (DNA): TGTGCCACGGAGGGGTCCACAGATACGCAGTATTTT. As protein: CATEGSTDTQYF.

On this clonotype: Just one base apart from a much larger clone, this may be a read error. CDR3 protein: CASSAGYPVDTQYF. In DNA, the CDR3 is TGTGCCAGCAGTGCCGGATACCCGGTAGATACGCAGTATTTT. The rearrangement uses TRBV6-4 and TRBJ2-3, with D uncertain. CDR1 is MRHNA, CDR2 SNTAGT, per germline. V lost 4 bases and J 5 bases, leaving 13 bases between the germline ends. The CDR3 extends over 14 amino acids.

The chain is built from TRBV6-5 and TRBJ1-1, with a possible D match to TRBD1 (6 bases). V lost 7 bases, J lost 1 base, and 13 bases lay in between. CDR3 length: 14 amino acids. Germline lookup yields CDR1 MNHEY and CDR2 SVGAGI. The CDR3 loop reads CASINGGQNTEAFF. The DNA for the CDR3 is TGTGCCAGCATTAACGGGGGCCAGAACACTGAAGCTTTCTTT.

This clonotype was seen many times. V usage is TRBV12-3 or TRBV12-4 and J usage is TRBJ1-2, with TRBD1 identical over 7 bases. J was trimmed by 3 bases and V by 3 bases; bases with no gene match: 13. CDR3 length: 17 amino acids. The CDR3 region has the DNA TGTGCCAGCAGTTTCGGTCGGAGTGACAGGGAATACTATGGCTACACCTTC. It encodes CASSFGRSDREYYGYTF.

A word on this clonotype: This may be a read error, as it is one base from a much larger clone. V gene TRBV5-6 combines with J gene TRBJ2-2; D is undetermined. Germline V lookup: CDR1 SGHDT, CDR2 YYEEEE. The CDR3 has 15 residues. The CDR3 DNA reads TGTACCAGCAGCTTAGGGATGACGAACACCGGGGAGCTGTTTTTT. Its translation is CTSSLGMTNTGELFF.